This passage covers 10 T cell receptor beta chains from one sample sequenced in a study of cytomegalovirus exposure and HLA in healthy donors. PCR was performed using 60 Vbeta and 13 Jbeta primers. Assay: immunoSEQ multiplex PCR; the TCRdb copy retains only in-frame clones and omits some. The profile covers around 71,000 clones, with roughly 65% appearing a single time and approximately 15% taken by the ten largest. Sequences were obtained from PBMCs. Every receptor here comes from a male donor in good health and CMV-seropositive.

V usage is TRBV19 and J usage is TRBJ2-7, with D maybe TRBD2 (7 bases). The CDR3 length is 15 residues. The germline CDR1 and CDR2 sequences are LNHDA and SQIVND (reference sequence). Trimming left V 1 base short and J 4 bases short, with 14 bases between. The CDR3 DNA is TGTGCCAGTAGTATAGTGTGGGGGGGCGCGTACGAGCAGTACTTC. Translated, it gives CASSIVWGGAYEQYF.

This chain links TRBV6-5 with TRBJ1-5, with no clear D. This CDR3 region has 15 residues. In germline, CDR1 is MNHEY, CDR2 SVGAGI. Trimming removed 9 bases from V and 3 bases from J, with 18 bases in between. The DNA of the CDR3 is TGTGCCAGTACTAGTCAAACGTCCTTCAATCAGCCCCAGCATTTT. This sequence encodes CASTSQTSFNQPQHF.

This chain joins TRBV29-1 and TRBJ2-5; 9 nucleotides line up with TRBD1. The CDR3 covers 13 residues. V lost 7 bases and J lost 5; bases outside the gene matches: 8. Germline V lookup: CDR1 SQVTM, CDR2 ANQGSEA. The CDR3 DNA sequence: TGCAGCGGGGGACAGGGACAAGGGGAGACCCAGTACTTC. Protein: CSGGQGQGETQYF.

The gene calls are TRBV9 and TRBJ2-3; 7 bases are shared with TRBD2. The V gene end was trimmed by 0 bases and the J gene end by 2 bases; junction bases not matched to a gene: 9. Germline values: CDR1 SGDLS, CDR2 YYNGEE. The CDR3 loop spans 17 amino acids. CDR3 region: CASSVGVGSGFTDTQYF. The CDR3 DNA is TGTGCCAGCAGCGTAGGAGTTGGTAGCGGGTTCACAGATACGCAGTATTTT.

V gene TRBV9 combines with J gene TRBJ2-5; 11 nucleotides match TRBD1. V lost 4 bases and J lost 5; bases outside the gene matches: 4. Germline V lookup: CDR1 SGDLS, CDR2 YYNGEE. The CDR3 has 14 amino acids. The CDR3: CASSPGTGGETQYF. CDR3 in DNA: TGTGCCAGCAGCCCTGGGACAGGGGGGGAGACCCAGTACTTC. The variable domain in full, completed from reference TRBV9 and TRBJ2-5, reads DSGVTQTPKHLITATGQRVTLRCSPRSGDLSVYWYQQSLDQGLQFLIQYYNGEERAKGNILERFSAQQFPDLHSELNLSSLELGDSALYFCASSPGTGGETQYFGPGTRLLVL.

As DNA, the CDR3 is TGTGCCAGCAGTTTCAGGCAGGTTCACTACGAGCAGTACTTC. Translating gives CASSFRQVHYEQYF. The genes are TRBV6-5 and TRBJ2-7; D remains ambiguous. V was shortened by 4 bases and J by 3 bases, with 13 bases between the two germline ends. CDR3 length: 14 residues. Germline CDR1 is MNHEY and CDR2 is SVGAGI.

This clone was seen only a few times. The CDR3, as DNA: TGTGCCACCAGCAGGTATAGCACAGATACGCAGTATTTT. Translated, it gives CATSRYSTDTQYF. This chain connects TRBV15 to TRBJ2-3; no clear D gene. Trimming stripped 3 bases from V and 0 bases from J, with 4 bases between. This CDR3 is built from 13 residues. Germline CDR1 LNHNV, CDR2 YYDKDF (reference sequence). Using reference TRBV15 and TRBJ2-3 for the parts outside the CDR3, the full variable domain is DAMVIQNPRYQVTQFGKPVTLSCSQTLNHNVMYWYQQKSSQAPKLLFHYYDKDFNNEADTPDNFQSRRPNTSFCFLDIRSPGLGDTAMYLCATSRYSTDTQYFGPGTRLTVL.

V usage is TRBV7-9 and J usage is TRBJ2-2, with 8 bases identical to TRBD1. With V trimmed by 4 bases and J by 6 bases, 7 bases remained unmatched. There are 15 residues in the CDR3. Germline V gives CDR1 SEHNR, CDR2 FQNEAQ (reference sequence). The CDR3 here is CASSSDRGMAGELFF. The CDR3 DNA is TGTGCCAGCAGCTCCGACAGGGGAATGGCCGGGGAGCTGTTTTTT. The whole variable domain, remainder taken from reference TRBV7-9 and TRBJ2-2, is DTGVSQNPRHKITKRGQNVTFRCDPISEHNRLYWYRQTLGQGPEFLTYFQNEAQLEKSRLLSDRFSAERPKGSFSTLEIQRTEQGDSAMYLCASSSDRGMAGELFFGEGSRLTVL.

The CDR3 nucleotides read TGTGCCAGCAGCTTAGCGGGGGGGTTCGCTTTCTTT. Amino acid sequence: CASSLAGGFAFF. The chain joins TRBV7-9 to TRBJ1-1, with TRBD1 as a possible D gene (5 bases). Per germline, CDR1 SEHNR and CDR2 FQNEAQ (reference sequence). The CDR3 loop spans 12 amino acids. Trimming cost V 0 bases and J 11 bases, with 10 bases left between them.

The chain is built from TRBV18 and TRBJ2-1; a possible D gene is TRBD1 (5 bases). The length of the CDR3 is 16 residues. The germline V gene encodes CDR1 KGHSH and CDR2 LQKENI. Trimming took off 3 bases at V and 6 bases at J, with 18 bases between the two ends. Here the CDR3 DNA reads TGTGCCAGCTCACCGTACGAGACAGACTTCTTCAATGAGCAGTTCTTC. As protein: CASSPYETDFFNEQFF.